The clone carrying this T cell receptor (beta chain) was counted a single time. The junction departs from germline at one end; a sequencing error may be responsible. The sample originates from a study of control samples from healthy donors and cancer patients. Germline assignment: CDR1 SGHRS and CDR2 YFSETQ. The CDR3 is 15 amino acids. Sequencing used immunoSEQ multiplex PCR; TCRdb keeps in-frame clones, though not all of them. The data show some 120,000 clones, around 93% seen once. The chain carries TRBV5-1 and TRBJ1-1; maybe TRBD1 (6 bases). The source is a man aged 18 to 35 in good health. The sequenced sample was blood. The CDR3 DNA reads as TGCGCCAGCAGCCCGGGACAAATAGCGAACGCTGAAGCTTTCTTT. This gives the protein CASSPGQIANAEAFF.